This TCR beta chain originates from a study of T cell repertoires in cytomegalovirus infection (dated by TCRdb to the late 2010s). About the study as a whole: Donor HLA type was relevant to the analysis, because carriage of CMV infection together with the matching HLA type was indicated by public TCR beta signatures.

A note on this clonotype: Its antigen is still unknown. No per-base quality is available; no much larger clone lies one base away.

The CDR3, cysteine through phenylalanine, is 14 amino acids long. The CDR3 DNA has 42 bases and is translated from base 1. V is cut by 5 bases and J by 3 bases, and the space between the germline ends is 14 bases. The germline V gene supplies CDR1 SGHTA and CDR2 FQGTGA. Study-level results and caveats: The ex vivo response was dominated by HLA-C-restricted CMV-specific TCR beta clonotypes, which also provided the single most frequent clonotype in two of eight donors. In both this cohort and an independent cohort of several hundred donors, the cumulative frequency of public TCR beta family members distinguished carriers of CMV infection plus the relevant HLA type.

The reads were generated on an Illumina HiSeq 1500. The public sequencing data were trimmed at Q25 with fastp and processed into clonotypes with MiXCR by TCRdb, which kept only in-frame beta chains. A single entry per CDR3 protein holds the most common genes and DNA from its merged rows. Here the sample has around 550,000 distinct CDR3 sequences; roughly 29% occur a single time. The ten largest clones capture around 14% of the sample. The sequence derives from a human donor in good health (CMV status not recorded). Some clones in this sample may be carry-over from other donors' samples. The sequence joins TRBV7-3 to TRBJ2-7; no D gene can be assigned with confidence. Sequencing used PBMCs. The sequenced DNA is TGTGCCAGCAGCCCGAACATACTCAGCTACGAGCAGTACTTC. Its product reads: CASSPNILSYEQYF.